This entry describes one T cell receptor beta chain. Individuals aged roughly 18 to 90 years were recruited from 24 US areas. Germline CDR1 and CDR2: SGHVS and FNYEAQ. There are 17 residues in the CDR3. V lost 5 bases and J lost 6; bases outside the gene matches: 10. Original analysis: The assay estimated nucleated cells by amplifying reference gene primers. The table came from immunoSEQ multiplex PCR; TCRdb's copy has only in-frame clones and leaves some out. The DNA was the basis for D and trimming; V, J and clone size are from that table. This sample yields approximately 220,000 clones, of which around 81% are seen a single time; less than 8% belongs to the top ten. This sample was included in a study of blood T cell repertoires in COVID-19. Overall study context: COVID-19 samples from acute and convalescent phases originated in the United States, Italy and Spain.

The sequenced sample consisted of PBMCs or T cells enriched from blood (not recorded which). The genes are TRBV7-6 and TRBJ2-2, with 12 bases fitting TRBD1. The sequence derives from a woman aged 40 to 50 with acute COVID-19. CDR3 sequence reads: CASSPSRDRGLAGELFF. CDR3 coding DNA: TGTGCCAGCAGCCCGTCCCGGGACAGGGGGCTGGCCGGGGAGCTGTTTTTT.